The following is a T cell receptor beta chain sequence with its context. This clone's antigen is unknown. It has no much larger one-base neighbor in the sample; base qualities were not kept. From cysteine to phenylalanine, the CDR3 is 15 amino acids long. Of the read, only the CDR3 DNA is kept; its 45 bases are in frame from base 1. Looking up the germline V gene (reference sequence) yields CDR1 SGHKS and CDR2 YYEKEE. Compared with germline, V lacks 4 bases and J lacks 4 bases; bases without a gene match: 6. Collaborating institutions collected whole blood in K2EDTA tubes following their own protocols. For TCRbeta analysis, collaborators shipped samples as frozen whole blood, isolated PBMCs, or DNA extracted from either of those sample types. This sample was included in a study of blood T cell repertoires in COVID-19 (dated by TCRdb to the early 2020s). With respect to the entire study: Collaborator samples came from the United States, Italy and Spain and covered acute and convalescent phases of COVID-19. The material from the prospective study consisted of cDNA or gDNA derived from T cells, B-cell-depleted T cells, or PBMCs. Deeply sampled blood TCRbeta repertoires from subjects exposed to, actively infected with, or recovered from COVID-19 were included in the dataset. A freely available public database, intended as a resource for researchers studying the immune response to SARS-CoV-2, is where the repertoires were released. Samples came from the ongoing ImmuneRACE study (first 160 participants) plus 1,254 subjects from 6 global collaborators. The sample metadata nearly always contained a de-identified subject ID, COVID-19 status, age in years and sex. Where available, HLA class I and class II types were obtained from metadata supplied by the sample provider rather than from assay-based typing.

The investigation overall reported the following: Clinical and demographic metadata were provided uncurated, with the amount varying by source and participant.

TCRbeta CDR3 regions were amplified from genomic DNA by means of the immunoSEQ Assay, a bias-controlled multiplex PCR. Per the authors' processing: The number of nucleated cells in each sample was estimated from the amplification of reference gene primers within the assay. To quantify the absolute abundance of each unique TCRbeta CDR3 rearrangement, sequence reads were collapsed and filtered. For each sample, productive Simpson clonality was calculated by taking the square root of Simpson's diversity index across productive rearrangements. The source is immuneACCESS, and TCRdb retained only in-frame sequences with V and J called. Part of the clones is not carried over; for the studies checked, unresolved V genes explain less than half of this, and the remainder is unexplained. The DNA gave D and trimming, while V, J and clone size come from that table. The sample table records 75,000 to 90,000 clones; roughly 85% of these occur just once. The top ten clonotypes cover roughly 10% of the sample.

The sample was peripheral blood. The V and J genes are TRBV5-5 and TRBJ1-3, and TRBD1 matches 9 of the central bases. This receptor was taken from a human donor in a cohort sampled during active COVID-19. CDR3 reads: CASSPEGTGGNTIYF. At the DNA level, the sequence is TGTGCCAGCAGCCCGGAGGGGACAGGGGGAAACACCATATATTTT.